The entry below describes one T cell receptor (beta chain). This sample was included in a study of control samples from healthy donors and cancer patients. V shed 1 base and J shed 10 bases, with 9 bases lying between them. CDR1 is SGHDT and CDR2 is YYEEEE in the germline V gene. The CDR3 sequence is 13 residues long. Produced via immunoSEQ multiplex PCR; TCRdb's table is partial and in-frame only. The data hold roughly 100,000 clones, with more than 85% observed a single time. Specimen: PBMCs. The chain employs TRBV5-6 and TRBJ1-6; D ambiguous. This TCR came from a man aged 55 to 69 with lung cancer. As DNA, the CDR3 is TGTGCCAGCAGCTTGTACAGCGGGTCACCCCTCCACTTT. Protein sequence: CASSLYSGSPLHF.